This T cell receptor beta chain was identified in a study of vaccination effects on CD4 cells after COVID-19. At the level of the study: Sampling occurred a median 72 days post second dose, range 14 to 241. Findings and limits, study-wide: Clones arising from infection and from vaccination showed marked clonal contraction late after vaccination. Most post-vaccine spike-reactive clones in convalescents were new, not infection-derived.

On this clone itself: Its antigen is still unknown.

Some clones are missing from TCRdb's copy, which holds only in-frame ones; the method was immunoSEQ multiplex PCR. In the table there are under 15,000 clones, around 73% of which are singletons. Using viral peptide pools, the ViraFEST assay grew out antigen-specific CD4+ T cells prior to sequencing. Upon completion of roughly ten days in culture, CD4+ T cells were isolated. Convalescent patients had PCR-confirmed SARS-CoV-2 infection between March and December 2020. Either the BNT162b2 or mRNA-1273 vaccine was given to participants in two doses. Supplemented with 7.5 to 10 IU/ml IL-2 and about 10 ug/ml peptides, roughly 2 million PBMC per well were kept in culture. Germline V lookup: CDR1 MGHRA, CDR2 YSYEKL. V trimming: 1 base; J trimming: 8 bases; junction bases outside the gene matches: 4. CDR3 length equals 16 residues.

The rearrangement uses TRBV4-1 and TRBJ2-1; 14 positions match TRBD2. The sample in question was CD4+ T cells from PBMCs cultured with HCoV-NL63 spike peptides, obtained after COVID-19 vaccination. The clonotype was recovered from a human donor who had a prior SARS-CoV-2 infection. The CDR3 loop reads CASSQGLAGGDDEQFF. The CDR3 nucleotides read TGCGCCAGCAGCCAAGGACTAGCGGGGGGGGACGATGAGCAGTTCTTC.